This TCR beta chain was recorded in a study of T cell repertoires in cytomegalovirus infection. Study-wide context: An indication of both CMV infection and matching HLA type came from public TCR beta signatures. Study-wide results and limits: It was HLA-C-restricted CMV-specific TCR beta clonotypes that dominated the response ex vivo. The cumulative frequency of public TCR beta families identified carriers of CMV plus the relevant HLA.

Remarks on this clonotype: The antigen remains undetermined. Given a much more abundant clone one base away, this may be a read error.

V dropped 9 bases and J dropped 3; count of bases not matched to a gene: 8. There are 15 residues in the CDR3. Germline V gene data show CDR1 as SGHVT and CDR2 as SQSDAQ. TCRdb re-called the reads with MiXCR, one entry per CDR3 protein. This sample carries approximately 500,000 distinct CDR3 sequences, 15% to 20% of them seen once, and the ten largest clones take 20% to 30%. The chain links TRBV7-4 to TRBJ2-3; 11 bases align to TRBD1. This clonotype was obtained from a human donor in good health (CMV status not recorded). Some clones in this sample may be carry-over from other donors' samples. The sample taken for sequencing was CD8+ T cells from PBMCs. Here the CDR3 reads CARSWTGGMTDTQYF. DNA of the CDR3: TGTGCCAGAAGTTGGACAGGGGGCATGACAGATACGCAGTATTTT.